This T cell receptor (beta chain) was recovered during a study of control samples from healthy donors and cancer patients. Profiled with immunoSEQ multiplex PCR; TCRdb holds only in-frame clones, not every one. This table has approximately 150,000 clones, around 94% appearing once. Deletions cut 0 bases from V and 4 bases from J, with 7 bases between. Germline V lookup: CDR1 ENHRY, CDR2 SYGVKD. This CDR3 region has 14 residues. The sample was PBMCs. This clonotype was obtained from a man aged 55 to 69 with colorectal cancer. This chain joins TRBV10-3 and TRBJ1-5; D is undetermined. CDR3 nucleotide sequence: TGTGCCATCAGTGAGTCGATAAGTAATCAGCCCCAGCATTTT. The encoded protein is CAISESISNQPQHF.